This entry lists 20 T cell receptor beta chains sequenced from one sample in a study of cytomegalovirus exposure and HLA in healthy donors. The PCR had 60 Vbeta and 13 Jbeta primers. Repertoires were generated with immunoSEQ multiplex PCR, while TCRdb's copy carries only in-frame clones and drops some. Here the sample table reports 70,000 to 90,000 clones. Input material: PBMCs. Source of these receptors: a man between 18 and 35 years old in good health and CMV-seropositive.

This sequence joins TRBV7-9 and TRBJ1-5, with 7 bases that match TRBD1. CDR1 and CDR2 (germline): SEHNR, FQNEAQ (reference sequence). The CDR3 spans 16 residues. V dropped 3 bases and J dropped 7; count of bases not matched to a gene: 12. The CDR3 DNA is TGTGCCAGCAGCTTGGATACGGCAGGGGGTCAGCAGCCCCAGCATTTT. This encodes CASSLDTAGGQQPQHF.

The chain carries TRBV7-6 and TRBJ2-1; TRBD2 might be the D (5 bases). V lost 2 bases to trimming and J lost 6 bases, with 11 bases between them. CDR1 SGHVS and CDR2 FNYEAQ come from the germline V gene. There are 14 residues in the CDR3. The CDR3 DNA follows: TGTGCCAGCAGCTTACGAGGGCCGGGCAATGAGCAGTTCTTC. It yields the protein CASSLRGPGNEQFF.

The chain is built from TRBV9 and TRBJ1-2; a weak D match, TRBD1 (6 bases). The CDR3 spans 14 residues. The germline gives CDR1 SGDLS, CDR2 YYNGEE. Trimming removed 5 bases at V and 2 bases at J, with 13 bases between. CDR3 amino acids: CASSRDILNYGYTF. CDR3 in DNA: TGTGCCAGCAGTCGGGACATCCTAAACTATGGCTACACCTTC.

The chain joins TRBV11-2 to TRBJ2-5; D remains ambiguous. CDR1 and CDR2 from the germline V gene are SGHAT and FQNNGV. There are 11 residues in the CDR3. Trimming removed 6 bases from V and 3 bases from J, with 5 bases in between. CDR3: CASSDKETQYF. The CDR3 coding sequence is TGTGCCAGCAGTGACAAAGAGACCCAGTACTTC.

V is TRBV28 and J is TRBJ2-3; 8 nucleotides align to TRBD2. The CDR3 extends over 15 amino acids. J lost 1 base, V lost 6 bases, and 6 bases had no gene match. Germline assignment: CDR1 MDHEN and CDR2 SYDVKM. The CDR3 region is CASSIRGGGTDTQYF. The CDR3 nucleotides read TGTGCCAGCAGCATTCGGGGGGGCGGCACAGATACGCAGTATTTT. The complete variable domain, with remaining parts taken from reference TRBV28 and TRBJ2-3, reads DVKVTQSSRYLVKRTGEKVFLECVQDMDHENMFWYRQDPGLGLRLIYFSYDVKMKEKGDIPEGYSVSREKKERFSLILESASTNQTSMYLCASSIRGGGTDTQYFGPGTRLTVL.

With respect to this clone: The sample contains more than one DNA sequence encoding this CDR3. This rearrangement joins TRBV30 to TRBJ2-5; D may be TRBD2 (6 bases). Per the germline V gene, CDR1 is GTSNPN and CDR2 is SVGIG (reference sequence). V lost 0 bases, J lost 4 bases, and 12 bases lay in between. The CDR3 sequence is 14 residues long. CDR3 nucleotides: TGTGCCTGGAGTGTAGGAGGGATGGGAGAGACCCAGTACTTC. Residues: CAWSVGGMGETQYF. Looking up the rest from reference TRBV30 and TRBJ2-5 gives the full variable domain: SQTIHQWPATLVQPVGSPLSLECTVEGTSNPNLYWYRQAAGRGLQLLFYSVGIGQISSEVPQNLSASRPQDRQFILSSKKLLLSDSGFYLCAWSVGGMGETQYFGPGTRLLVL.

This chain links TRBV4-1 with TRBJ1-5; no firm D call. V lost 0 bases to trimming and J lost 0 bases, with 6 bases between them. CDR1 is MGHRA, CDR2 YSYEKL, per germline. The CDR3 has 15 amino acids. In nucleotides, the CDR3 is TGCGCCAGCAGCCAAGAGGGCATTAGCAATCAGCCCCAGCATTTT. Translated: CASSQEGISNQPQHF.

The gene calls are TRBV28 and TRBJ1-5; D gene ambiguous. CDR1 and CDR2 from the germline V gene are MDHEN and SYDVKM. The CDR3 is 15 residues long. V lost 2 bases and J 0 bases, leaving 8 bases between the germline ends. CDR3 region: CASSLPSYSNQPQHF. For the CDR3, the DNA is TGTGCCAGCAGTTTACCCTCTTATAGCAATCAGCCCCAGCATTTT.

The rearrangement links TRBV19 to TRBJ1-2, with 8 nucleotides matching TRBD1. Germline V gives CDR1 LNHDA, CDR2 SQIVND (reference sequence). The CDR3 consists of 18 residues. Unmatched junction bases numbered 19, after V lost 2 bases and J lost 8 bases. The CDR3 spells CASSIFVLDRVMFSGYTF. Written as DNA, the CDR3 is TGTGCCAGTAGTATATTCGTGCTGGACAGGGTTATGTTTTCGGGCTACACCTTC.

A remark on this clone: The same CDR3 arises from other DNA sequences in this sample as well. This chain connects TRBV5-1 to TRBJ2-3; 7 positions agree with TRBD2. Germline V CDR1 and CDR2: SGHRS, YFSETQ. Trimming took 3 bases from V and 3 from J; bases not matched to a gene: 4. The CDR3 runs 14 residues. The CDR3 loop is CASSSPGGTDTQYF. The CDR3 DNA reads TGCGCCAGCAGCTCCCCCGGGGGGACAGATACGCAGTATTTT.

The V and J genes are TRBV19 and TRBJ2-1; no clear D gene. Germline CDR1 LNHDA, CDR2 SQIVND (reference sequence). Trimming left V 3 bases short and J 11 bases short, with 11 bases between. CDR3 size: 12 residues. Written as DNA, the CDR3 is TGTGCCAGTAGTATTGACTTCTCACAGCAGTTCTTC. Amino acids: CASSIDFSQQFF. Complete variable domain (other parts from reference TRBV19 and TRBJ2-1): DGGITQSPKYLFRKEGQNVTLSCEQNLNHDAMYWYRQDPGQGLRLIYYSQIVNDFQKGDIAEGYSVSREKKESFPLTVTSAQKNPTAFYLCASSIDFSQQFFGPGTRLTVL.

The rearrangement links TRBV7-6 to TRBJ2-5, with TRBD1 identical over 11 bases. The CDR3 is 15 residues long. CDR1 and CDR2 from the germline V gene are SGHVS and FNYEAQ. J lost 5 bases, V lost 2 bases, and 4 bases had no gene match. CDR3: CASSLPGQGAETQYF. CDR3 nucleotide sequence: TGTGCCAGCAGCTTACCCGGACAGGGGGCCGAGACCCAGTACTTC.

The chain joins TRBV28 to TRBJ1-2; 8 bases align to TRBD1. Germline CDR1 and CDR2: MDHEN and SYDVKM. The CDR3 spans 16 residues. V lost 5 bases and J lost 8; bases outside the gene matches: 16. The DNA for the CDR3 is TGTGCCAGCAGTACCTCCCCGGGACAGGCACTTTCGGGCTACACCTTC. Residues: CASSTSPGQALSGYTF.

The chain carries TRBV5-1 and TRBJ2-1; TRBD2 matches at 8 bases. The germline V gene encodes CDR1 SGHRS and CDR2 YFSETQ. J lost 0 bases, V lost 3 bases, and 14 bases had no gene match. There are 19 residues in the CDR3. The CDR3 DNA follows: TGCGCCAGCAGCTCCATTTGGGCGGGAGGATTGAACTCCTACAATGAGCAGTTCTTC. This codes for CASSSIWAGGLNSYNEQFF.

The V call is TRBV10-3, the J call TRBJ2-7; D is perhaps TRBD1 (6 bases). CDR3 length: 18 amino acids. Germline V lookup: CDR1 ENHRY, CDR2 SYGVKD. Trimming left V 2 bases short and J 6 bases short, with 26 bases between. DNA of the CDR3: TGTGCCATCAGTGAGCCCCAAACGACAGGTTTCCCGTATAGCGAGCAGTACTTC. Its protein product is CAISEPQTTGFPYSEQYF.

This chain connects TRBV7-9 to TRBJ2-3; TRBD2 agrees at 7 bases. This CDR3 comprises 15 residues. The V segment lost 8 bases and the J segment 0 bases; nucleotides outside the gene matches: 8. Per germline, CDR1 SEHNR and CDR2 FQNEAQ (reference sequence). The CDR3 sequence is CASLNPGGSTDTQYF. The CDR3 DNA is TGTGCCAGCCTAAACCCCGGGGGGAGCACAGATACGCAGTATTTT.

This chain uses TRBV5-1 with TRBJ2-7, with D perhaps matching TRBD1 (7 bases). Germline V gene data show CDR1 as SGHRS and CDR2 as YFSETQ. V dropped 4 bases and J dropped 4 bases, with 15 bases sitting between them. The CDR3 spans 14 residues. The CDR3 loop reads CASSGTQGGYEQYF. CDR3 DNA sequence: TGCGCCAGCAGCGGAACTCAGGGGGGTTACGAGCAGTACTTC.

The chain employs TRBV28 and TRBJ2-3; TRBD1 matches at 8 bases. Germline V gives CDR1 MDHEN, CDR2 SYDVKM. The CDR3 loop spans 16 amino acids. V gave up 5 bases and J gave up 4 bases; unmatched junction bases: 11. This CDR3 is CASSELLDRAADTQYF. As DNA, the CDR3 is TGTGCCAGCAGTGAGCTACTGGACAGGGCGGCAGATACGCAGTATTTT.

The chain couples TRBV9 to TRBJ1-1; D perhaps matches TRBD1 (5 bases). The CDR3 has 14 amino acids. CDR1 SGDLS and CDR2 YYNGEE come from the germline V gene. Trimming cost V 4 bases and J 4 bases, with 14 bases left between them. The CDR3 bases are TGTGCCAGCAGCCCCCAGGGTGCGTCCACTGAAGCTTTCTTT. As protein: CASSPQGASTEAFF.

The chain has TRBV6-1 and TRBJ1-1; D remains ambiguous. Trimming cost V 2 bases and J 4 bases, with 11 bases left between them. The CDR3 totals 14 residues. CDR1 and CDR2 from the germline V gene are MNHNS and SASEGT. The CDR3 sequence: CASSEFREGTEAFF. The CDR3 DNA reads as TGTGCCAGCAGTGAATTCCGGGAGGGCACTGAAGCTTTCTTT.